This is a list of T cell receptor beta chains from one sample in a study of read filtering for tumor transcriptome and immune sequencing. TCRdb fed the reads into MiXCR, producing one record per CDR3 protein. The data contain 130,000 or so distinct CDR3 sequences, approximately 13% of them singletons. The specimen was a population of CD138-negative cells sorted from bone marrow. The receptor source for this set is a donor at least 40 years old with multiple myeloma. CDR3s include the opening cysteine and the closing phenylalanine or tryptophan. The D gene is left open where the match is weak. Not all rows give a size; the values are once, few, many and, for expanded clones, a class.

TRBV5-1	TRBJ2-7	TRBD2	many	CASSLVREGHNEQYF	TGCGCCAGCAGCTTGGTCCGGGAGGGCCACAACGAGCAGTACTTC
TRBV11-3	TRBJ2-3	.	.	CASSLGAAHTDTQYF	TGTGCCAGCAGCTTAGGGGCGGCCCACACAGATACGCAGTATTTT
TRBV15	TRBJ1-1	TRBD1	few	CATSRGGGRHTEAFF	TGTGCCACCAGCAGAGGAGGGGGCAGGCACACTGAAGCTTTCTTT
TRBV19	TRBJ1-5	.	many	CASVHGQSNQPQHF	TGTGCCAGTGTTCATGGACAAAGCAATCAGCCCCAGCATTTT
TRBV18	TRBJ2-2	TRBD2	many	CASSPKREMRVRNTGELFF	TGTGCCAGCTCACCCAAGCGGGAGATGAGAGTCCGGAACACCGGGGAGCTGTTTTTT
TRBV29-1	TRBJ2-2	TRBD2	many	CSVLGGDSENTGELFF	TGCAGCGTTCTGGGAGGGGATTCGGAGAACACCGGGGAGCTGTTTTTT
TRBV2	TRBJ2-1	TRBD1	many	CASSDFRGPNEQFF	TGTGCCAGCAGTGACTTCAGGGGGCCGAATGAGCAGTTCTTC
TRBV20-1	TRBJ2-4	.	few	CSAPTSLAKNIQYF	TGCAGTGCTCCGACAAGCTTAGCCAAAAACATTCAGTACTTC
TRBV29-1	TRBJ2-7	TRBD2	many	CSASGRYYEQYF	TGCAGCGCTAGCGGGAGGTACTACGAGCAGTACTTC
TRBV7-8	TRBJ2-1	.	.	CASSSRGVGIYNEQLF	TGTGCCAGCAGCTCCAGGGGGGTAGGGATTTACAATGAGCAGCTCTTC
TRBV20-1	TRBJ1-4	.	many	CSALTGSEKLFF	TGCAGTGCTCTCACAGGGAGTGAAAAACTGTTTTTT
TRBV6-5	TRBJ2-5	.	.	CASSYSRLANQETQYF	TGTGCCAGCAGTTACTCGAGGTTGGCGAATCAAGAGACCCAGTACTTC
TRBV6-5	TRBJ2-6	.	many	CASSYSGSGANVLTF	TGTGCCAGCAGTTACTCAGGGTCTGGGGCCAACGTCCTGACTTTC
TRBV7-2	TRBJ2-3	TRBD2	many	CASSLALAAVGDTQYF	TGTGCCAGCAGCTTAGCGCTAGCGGCAGTTGGAGATACGCAGTATTTT
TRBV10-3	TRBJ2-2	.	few	CAISELGAGELFF	TGTGCCATCAGTGAGTTGGGGGCCGGGGAGCTGTTTTTT